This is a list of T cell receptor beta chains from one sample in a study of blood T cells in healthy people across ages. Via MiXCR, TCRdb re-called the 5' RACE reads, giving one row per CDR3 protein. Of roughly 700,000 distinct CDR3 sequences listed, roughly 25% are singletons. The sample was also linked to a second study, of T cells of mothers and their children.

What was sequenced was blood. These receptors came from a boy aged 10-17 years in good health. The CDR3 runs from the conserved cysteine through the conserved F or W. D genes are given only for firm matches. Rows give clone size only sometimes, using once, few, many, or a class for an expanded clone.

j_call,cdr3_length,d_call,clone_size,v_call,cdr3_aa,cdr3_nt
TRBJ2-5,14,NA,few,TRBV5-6,CASARRQDQETQYF,TGTGCCAGCGCCCGCCGGCAGGATCAAGAGACCCAGTACTTC
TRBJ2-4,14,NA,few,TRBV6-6,CASGTPIAKSIQYF,TGTGCCAGCGGGACGCCGATAGCCAAAAGCATTCAGTACTTC
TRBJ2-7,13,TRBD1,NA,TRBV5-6,CASSHDRDYEQYF,TGTGCCAGCAGCCATGACAGGGACTACGAGCAGTACTTC
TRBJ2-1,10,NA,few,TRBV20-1,CSISGNEQFF,TGCAGTATTTCTGGGAATGAGCAGTTCTTC
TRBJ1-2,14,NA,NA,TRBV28,CASSSMDSFSGYTF,TGTGCCAGCAGTTCTATGGACAGTTTCAGTGGCTACACCTTC
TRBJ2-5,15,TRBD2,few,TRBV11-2,CASSSGLANQETQYF,TGTGCCAGCAGCTCGGGACTAGCGAACCAAGAGACCCAGTACTTC
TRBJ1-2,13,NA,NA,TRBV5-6,CASSGAKPSGYTF,TGTGCCAGCAGCGGCGCCAAGCCGTCTGGCTACACCTTC
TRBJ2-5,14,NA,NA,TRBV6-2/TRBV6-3,CASSLLAFQETQYF,TGTGCCAGCAGCCTACTAGCATTCCAAGAGACCCAGTACTTC
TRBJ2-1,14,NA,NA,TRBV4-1,CANSQVVSPNEQFF,TGCGCCAACAGCCAAGTCGTGTCCCCCAATGAGCAGTTCTTC
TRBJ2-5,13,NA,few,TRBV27,CASSLLSQETQYF,TGTGCCAGCAGCCTACTTTCCCAAGAGACCCAGTACTTC
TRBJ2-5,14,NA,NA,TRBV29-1,CSVEDSAVQETQYF,TGCAGCGTTGAAGACTCAGCGGTACAAGAGACCCAGTACTTC
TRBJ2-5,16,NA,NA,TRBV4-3,CASSQPPRGFQETQYF,TGCGCCAGCAGCCAACCGCCCCGGGGTTTCCAAGAGACCCAGTACTTC
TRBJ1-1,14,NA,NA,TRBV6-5,CASSYSEGNTEAFF,TGTGCCAGCAGTTACTCGGAGGGGAACACTGAAGCTTTCTTT
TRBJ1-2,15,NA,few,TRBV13,CASSLGGAETGGYTF,TGTGCCAGCAGCCTCGGCGGGGCCGAGACGGGTGGCTACACCTTC
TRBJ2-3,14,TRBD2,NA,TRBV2,CASKRDYYTDTQYF,TGTGCCAGCAAACGGGACTACTACACAGATACGCAGTATTTT
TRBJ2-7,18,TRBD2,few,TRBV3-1,CASSQEKKSGLAGVEQYF,TGTGCCAGCAGCCAAGAAAAAAAATCTGGTCTAGCGGGAGTCGAGCAGTACTTC
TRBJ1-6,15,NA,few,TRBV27,CASSLSGAHGSPLHF,TGTGCCAGCAGTTTATCAGGGGCCCATGGTTCACCCCTCCACTTT
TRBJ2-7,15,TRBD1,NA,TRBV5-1,CASSLRQGHTYEQYF,TGCGCCAGCAGCCTCCGACAGGGGCACACCTACGAGCAGTACTTC
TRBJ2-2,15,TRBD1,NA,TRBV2,CASSMTGPDTGELFF,TGTGCCAGCAGTATGACAGGGCCGGACACCGGGGAGCTGTTTTTT
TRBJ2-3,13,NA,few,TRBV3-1,CASSMLSTDTQYF,TGTGCCAGCAGTATGCTTAGCACAGATACGCAGTATTTT
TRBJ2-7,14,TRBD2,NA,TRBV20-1,CSAPLAGGSYEQYF,TGCAGTGCTCCTCTAGCGGGGGGTTCCTACGAGCAGTACTTC
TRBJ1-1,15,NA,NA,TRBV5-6,CASSFGGWMNTEAFF,TGTGCCAGCAGCTTTGGGGGCTGGATGAACACTGAAGCTTTCTTT
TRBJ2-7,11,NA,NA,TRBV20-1,CSARGGFEQYF,TGCAGTGCAAGGGGGGGGTTCGAGCAGTACTTC